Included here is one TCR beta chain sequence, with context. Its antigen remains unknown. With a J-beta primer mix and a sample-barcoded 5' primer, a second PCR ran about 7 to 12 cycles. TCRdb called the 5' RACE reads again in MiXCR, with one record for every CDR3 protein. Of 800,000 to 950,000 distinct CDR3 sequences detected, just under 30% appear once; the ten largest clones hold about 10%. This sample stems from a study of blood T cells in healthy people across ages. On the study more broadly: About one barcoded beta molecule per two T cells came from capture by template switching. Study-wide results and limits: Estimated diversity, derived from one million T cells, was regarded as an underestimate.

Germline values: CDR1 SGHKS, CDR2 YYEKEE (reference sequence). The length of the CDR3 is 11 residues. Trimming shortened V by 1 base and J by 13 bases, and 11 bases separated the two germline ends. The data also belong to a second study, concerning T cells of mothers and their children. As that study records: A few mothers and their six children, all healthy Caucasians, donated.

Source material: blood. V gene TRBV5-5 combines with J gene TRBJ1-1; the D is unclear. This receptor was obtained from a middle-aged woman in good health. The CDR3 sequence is CASSLWGGDFF. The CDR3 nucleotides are TGTGCCAGCAGCTTGTGGGGTGGTGATTTCTTT.